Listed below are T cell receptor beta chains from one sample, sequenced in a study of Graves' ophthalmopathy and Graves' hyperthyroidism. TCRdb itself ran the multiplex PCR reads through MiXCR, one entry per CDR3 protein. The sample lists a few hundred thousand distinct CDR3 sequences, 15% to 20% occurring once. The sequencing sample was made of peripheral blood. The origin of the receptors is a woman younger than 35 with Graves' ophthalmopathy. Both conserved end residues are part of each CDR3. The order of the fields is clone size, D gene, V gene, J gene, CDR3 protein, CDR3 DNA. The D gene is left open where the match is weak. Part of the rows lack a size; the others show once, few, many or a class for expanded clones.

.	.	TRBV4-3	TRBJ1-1	CASSQDGGGTEAFF	TGCGCCAGCAGCCAAGACGGTGGGGGCACTGAAGCTTTCTTT
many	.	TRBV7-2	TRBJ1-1	CASSRTQNTEAFF	TGTGCCAGCAGCCGGACACAGAACACTGAAGCTTTCTTT
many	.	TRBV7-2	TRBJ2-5	CASSLESQGRETQYF	TGTGCCAGCAGCTTAGAGTCCCAGGGGAGAGAGACCCAGTACTTC
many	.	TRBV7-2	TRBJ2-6	CASKRDSGANVLTF	TGTGCCAGTAAGAGGGACTCTGGGGCCAACGTCCTGACTTTC
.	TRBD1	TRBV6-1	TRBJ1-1	CASKRTRDSTEAFF	TGTGCCAGCAAACGTACCAGGGACAGCACTGAAGCTTTCTTT
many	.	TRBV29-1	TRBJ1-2	CSVEEPDFYGYTF	TGCAGCGTTGAAGAGCCGGATTTCTATGGCTACACCTTC
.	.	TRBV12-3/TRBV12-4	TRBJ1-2	CASSFVCLDGYTF	TGTGCCAGCAGTTTTGTCTGCCTGGACGGCTACACCTTC
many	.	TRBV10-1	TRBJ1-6	CASSRSGNSPLHF	TGCGCCAGCAGCAGGTCTGGCAATTCACCCCTCCACTTT
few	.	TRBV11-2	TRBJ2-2	CASSPAVGSGTGELFF	TGTGCCAGCAGCCCGGCGGTAGGGTCGGGGACCGGGGAGCTGTTTTTT
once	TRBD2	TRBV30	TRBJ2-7	CAWAGEHEQYF	TGTGCCTGGGCGGGAGAGCACGAGCAGTACTTC
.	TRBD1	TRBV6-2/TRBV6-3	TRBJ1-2	CASSARQGANYGYTF	TGTGCCAGCAGTGCGCGGCAGGGGGCTAACTATGGCTACACCTTC
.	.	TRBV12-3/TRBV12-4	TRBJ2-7	CASRITGSSYEQYF	TGTGCCAGCAGGATTACAGGGAGCTCCTACGAGCAGTACTTC
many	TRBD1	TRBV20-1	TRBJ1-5	CSARVVEDRSQPQHF	TGCAGTGCTAGAGTAGTAGAGGACAGGAGTCAGCCCCAGCATTTT
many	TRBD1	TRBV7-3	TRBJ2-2	CASSLGQINTGELFF	TGTGCCAGCAGCTTGGGACAGATAAACACCGGGGAGCTGTTTTTT
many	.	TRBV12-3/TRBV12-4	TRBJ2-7	CASSLAFKRDEQYF	TGTGCCAGCAGTTTAGCGTTCAAGAGGGACGAGCAGTACTTC
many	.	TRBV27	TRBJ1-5	CASSLLPGNQPQHF	TGTGCCAGCAGTTTATTGCCCGGAAATCAGCCCCAGCATTTT
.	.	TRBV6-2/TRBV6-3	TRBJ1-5	CASSYSAGQGSISNQPQHF	TGTGCCAGCAGTTACTCGGCGGGGCAGGGATCCATTAGCAATCAGCCCCAGCATTTT
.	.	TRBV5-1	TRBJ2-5	CASSLASREQETQYF	TGCGCCAGCAGCTTGGCCTCCCGGGAGCAAGAGACCCAGTACTTC
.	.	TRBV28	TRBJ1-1	CASSVAGGGGEAFF	TGTGCCAGCAGCGTAGCGGGGGGAGGCGGTGAAGCTTTCTTT
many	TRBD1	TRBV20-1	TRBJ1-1	CSAGTGEYTEAFF	TGCAGTGCTGGAACAGGGGAGTACACTGAAGCTTTCTTT
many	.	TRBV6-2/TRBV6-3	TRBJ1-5	CASSPPSVGPKHF	TGTGCCAGCAGCCCCCCCTCGGTTGGTCCTAAGCATTTT
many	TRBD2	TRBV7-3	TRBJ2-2	CASSLGSGSRELFF	TGTGCCAGCAGCTTAGGTAGCGGGAGCCGGGAGCTGTTTTTT